These T cell receptor beta chains were read from a single sample in a study of shared clonotypes between healthy human individuals. Clones were read by immunoSEQ multiplex PCR, and TCRdb kept only the in-frame ones, dropping some. The data hold about 1.9 million clones, with over 85% observed a single time. The sequenced sample was naive CD8+ T cells from PBMCs. All receptors derive from a man aged 18 to 29 in good health. Some clones in this sample may be carry-over from other donors' samples. Both conserved end residues are part of each CDR3. D genes are given only for firm matches. A clone size is listed for some rows: how often the clone was seen (once, few, many), or a class if it is expanded.

TRBV5-4	NA	TRBJ2-7	TRBD1	CASSMDRGYHEQYF	TGTGCCAGCAGCATGGACAGGGGGTACCACGAGCAGTACTTC
TRBV9	NA	TRBJ2-5	NA	CASSVKGKSQETQYF	TGTGCCAGCAGCGTAAAGGGGAAGAGCCAAGAGACCCAGTACTTC
TRBV5-5	NA	TRBJ1-2	TRBD1	CASSIPGQGAYGYTF	TGTGCCAGCAGCATCCCGGGACAGGGGGCGTATGGCTACACCTTC
TRBV5-4	NA	TRBJ2-1	TRBD1	CASSGGQSSYNEQFF	TGTGCCAGCAGCGGGGGACAGAGCTCCTACAATGAGCAGTTCTTC
TRBV6-1	once	TRBJ1-3	NA	CASSEWGSGNTIYF	TGTGCCAGCAGTGAGTGGGGCTCTGGAAACACCATATATTTT
TRBV13	NA	TRBJ2-1	NA	CASSSNGSGNEQFF	TGTGCCAGCAGCTCTAACGGGAGTGGAAATGAGCAGTTCTTC
TRBV6-1	NA	TRBJ2-7	NA	CASSDSSYEQYF	TGTGCCAGCAGTGACAGTTCCTACGAGCAGTACTTC
TRBV9	NA	TRBJ1-2	NA	CASSASKAAVPNYGYTF	TGTGCCAGCAGCGCCTCTAAGGCCGCTGTACCTAACTATGGCTACACCTTC
TRBV6-5	NA	TRBJ2-1	NA	CASSYSRTVYNEQFF	TGTGCCAGCAGTTACTCGAGGACCGTCTACAATGAGCAGTTCTTC
TRBV7-6	NA	TRBJ2-7	NA	CASSLTDSYEQYF	TGTGCCAGCAGCTTAACCGATTCCTACGAGCAGTACTTC
TRBV29-1	NA	TRBJ2-7	TRBD2	CSVVGGYYEQYF	TGCAGCGTTGTGGGGGGGTACTACGAGCAGTACTTC
TRBV7-9	NA	TRBJ2-1	NA	CASSLTGSRAEEQFF	TGTGCCAGCAGCTTAACAGGGAGCAGGGCGGAGGAGCAGTTCTTC
TRBV7-9	NA	TRBJ1-2	NA	CASSLVAREGYGYTF	TGTGCCAGCAGCTTAGTTGCCAGGGAGGGCTATGGCTACACCTTC
TRBV7-9	NA	TRBJ2-2	NA	CASENSFWNTGELFF	TGTGCCAGCGAAAATTCTTTCTGGAACACCGGGGAGCTGTTTTTT
TRBV4-2	NA	TRBJ2-3	NA	CASSPRSGSTDTQYF	TGTGCCAGCAGCCCCAGGAGCGGGAGCACAGATACGCAGTATTTT
TRBV7-9	NA	TRBJ2-1	TRBD1	CASSPRDRVEQFF	TGTGCCAGCAGCCCCCGGGACAGGGTTGAGCAGTTCTTC
TRBV11-2	NA	TRBJ2-1	TRBD1	CASSYHPGQEYNEQFF	TGTGCCAGCAGCTACCACCCGGGACAGGAGTACAATGAGCAGTTCTTC
TRBV5-6	NA	TRBJ2-2	TRBD1	CASSYADRGPGTGELFF	TGTGCCAGCAGCTACGCGGACAGGGGGCCGGGGACCGGGGAGCTGTTTTTT
TRBV6-6	NA	TRBJ1-1	NA	CASSPGQEAFF	TGTGCCAGCAGTCCAGGACAGGAAGCTTTCTTT
TRBV11-2	NA	TRBJ1-2	NA	CASSFGGQFYGYTF	TGTGCCAGCAGCTTTGGGGGGCAGTTTTACGGCTACACCTTC
TRBV7-2	NA	TRBJ2-1	NA	CASSLGVVAAYNEQFF	TGTGCCAGCAGCTTGGGGGTGGTAGCGGCCTACAATGAGCAGTTCTTC
TRBV10-1	NA	TRBJ2-5	TRBD2	CASSDPRLAGVSETQYF	TGCGCCAGCAGTGACCCGAGACTAGCGGGAGTTTCAGAGACCCAGTACTTC
TRBV7-9	once	TRBJ1-3	NA	CASSPTPDTPGNTIYF	TGTGCCAGCAGCCCCACCCCGGACACTCCTGGAAACACCATATATTTT
TRBV6-5	NA	TRBJ2-1	TRBD2	CASSTTSGHYNEQFF	TGTGCCAGCAGTACCACTAGCGGACACTACAATGAGCAGTTCTTC
TRBV9	NA	TRBJ2-3	NA	CASSVGTTRPDTQYF	TGTGCCAGCAGCGTTGGGACCACCCGCCCAGATACGCAGTATTTT
TRBV28	NA	TRBJ1-5	NA	CASSFLPDQPQHF	TGTGCCAGCAGTTTTTTGCCGGATCAGCCCCAGCATTTT
TRBV2	NA	TRBJ2-7	NA	CASSESETAYEQYF	TGTGCCAGCAGTGAGTCGGAGACTGCCTACGAGCAGTACTTC
TRBV7-2	NA	TRBJ1-5	TRBD1	CASSSTGGTQPQHF	TGTGCCAGCAGCTCCACAGGGGGAACTCAGCCCCAGCATTTT
TRBV6-5	NA	TRBJ2-7	NA	CASSYNSPTRDEQYF	TGTGCCAGCAGTTACAATTCACCGACGAGGGACGAGCAGTACTTC
TRBV7-9	NA	TRBJ2-3	NA	CASSPYTGGGRTDTQYF	TGTGCCAGCAGCCCCTATACCGGCGGAGGGAGGACAGATACGCAGTATTTT
TRBV11-2	NA	TRBJ2-3	TRBD2	CASSSRYRAGGPAADTQYF	TGTGCCAGCAGCTCGCGGTATAGGGCGGGAGGACCCGCAGCAGATACGCAGTATTTT
TRBV29-1	once	TRBJ2-3	TRBD2	CSVAVTSGRGDTQYF	TGCAGCGTGGCCGTGACTAGCGGGAGGGGCGATACGCAGTATTTT
TRBV27	NA	TRBJ2-5	NA	CASSLWTDGETQYF	TGTGCCAGCAGTTTATGGACGGATGGGGAGACCCAGTACTTC
TRBV6-5	NA	TRBJ2-7	TRBD2	CASSSGRDWEQYF	TGTGCCAGCAGTAGCGGGAGGGACTGGGAGCAGTACTTC
TRBV9	NA	TRBJ1-2	NA	CASSVVGGAGYGYTF	TGTGCCAGCAGCGTGGTTGGGGGCGCGGGGTATGGCTACACCTTC
TRBV6-5	NA	TRBJ1-2	NA	CASSYSGSDGYTF	TGTGCCAGCAGTTACTCGGGGTCAGATGGCTACACCTTC
TRBV28	once	TRBJ2-3	NA	CASSFRGEGEEDTQYF	TGTGCCAGCAGTTTCCGCGGCGAGGGGGAGGAAGATACGCAGTATTTT
TRBV7-8	NA	TRBJ1-1	NA	CASSHGGIGLYTEAFF	TGTGCCAGCAGCCATGGAGGGATCGGTTTGTACACTGAAGCTTTCTTT
TRBV5-8	NA	TRBJ2-5	TRBD2	CASSFGLAGGPVETQYF	TGTGCCAGCAGCTTTGGACTAGCGGGAGGGCCAGTGGAGACCCAGTACTTC
TRBV10-3	NA	TRBJ2-5	TRBD2	CAISEGLADLQETQYF	TGTGCCATCAGTGAGGGACTAGCGGACTTACAAGAGACCCAGTACTTC
TRBV27	NA	TRBJ2-5	NA	CASSPSRGEIQETQYF	TGTGCCAGCAGTCCATCGAGGGGGGAAATACAAGAGACCCAGTACTTC
TRBV28	NA	TRBJ1-1	NA	CASGENTEAFF	TGTGCCAGCGGGGAGAACACTGAAGCTTTCTTT
TRBV25-1	NA	TRBJ2-1	TRBD1	CASSEWDRELNEQFF	TGTGCCAGCAGTGAGTGGGACAGAGAGCTCAATGAGCAGTTCTTC
TRBV10-1	NA	TRBJ2-7	NA	CASSDPAAGGSYEQYF	TGCGCCAGCAGTGATCCTGCGGCAGGAGGGTCATACGAGCAGTACTTC
TRBV7-2	NA	TRBJ1-5	NA	CASRKDTSSNQPQHF	TGTGCCAGCAGGAAAGATACGTCGAGCAATCAGCCCCAGCATTTT
TRBV5-5	NA	TRBJ1-5	NA	CASSLGRAIQPQHF	TGTGCCAGCAGCTTGGGCAGGGCTATCCAGCCCCAGCATTTT
TRBV28	once	TRBJ2-2	TRBD1	CASRDRGNTGELFF	TGTGCCAGTCGGGACAGGGGAAACACCGGGGAGCTGTTTTTT
TRBV6-5	once	TRBJ2-7	NA	CASSSGPAAYEQYF	TGTGCCAGCAGTTCAGGGCCCGCTGCTTACGAGCAGTACTTC
TRBV6-6	NA	TRBJ2-7	TRBD1	CASSSDRGWQYF	TGTGCCAGCAGTTCCGACAGGGGGTGGCAGTACTTC
TRBV27	NA	TRBJ1-1	NA	CASTPGAGLNTEAFF	TGTGCCAGCACCCCAGGGGCAGGGTTGAACACTGAAGCTTTCTTT
TRBV6-1	NA	TRBJ1-3	TRBD1	CASSDPTGRSGNTIYF	TGTGCCAGCAGTGACCCGACAGGGCGCTCTGGAAACACCATATATTTT
TRBV7-6	NA	TRBJ2-5	TRBD2	CASREEGLAGETQYF	TGTGCCAGCAGAGAGGAGGGACTAGCGGGAGAGACCCAGTACTTC
TRBV29-1	NA	TRBJ2-7	NA	CSVEFRSRTYEQYF	TGCAGCGTTGAATTTCGTTCTCGGACCTACGAGCAGTACTTC
TRBV7-2	NA	TRBJ2-7	NA	CASSIQGYEQYF	TGTGCCAGCAGCATACAGGGCTACGAGCAGTACTTC
TRBV30	NA	TRBJ2-1	NA	CAWKGFAINNEQFF	TGTGCCTGGAAGGGCTTCGCAATAAACAATGAGCAGTTCTTC
TRBV5-5	NA	TRBJ1-3	NA	CASSPNIQQDSGNTIYF	TGTGCCAGCAGCCCGAATATTCAACAGGACTCTGGAAACACCATATATTTT
TRBV28	NA	TRBJ1-1	NA	CASSLVRGVREATEAFF	TGTGCCAGCAGTTTAGTACGAGGGGTGCGAGAAGCCACTGAAGCTTTCTTT
TRBV4-1	NA	TRBJ1-1	NA	CASSLPGHLGGITEAFF	TGCGCCAGCAGCCTTCCGGGACATCTTGGGGGGATCACTGAAGCTTTCTTT
TRBV28	NA	TRBJ1-2	TRBD1	CASSLPGLDRGDRNYGYTF	TGTGCCAGCAGTTTACCCGGGTTAGACAGGGGGGATAGGAACTATGGCTACACCTTC